Following are 25 T cell receptor beta chains from one sample sequenced in a study of blood T cell repertoires in COVID-19. This table comes from immunoSEQ multiplex PCR, and its TCRdb copy is limited to in-frame clones, with some not included. The sample lists over 150,000 clones; 80% to 90% were seen once. Material: peripheral blood. Every receptor here comes from a man between 35 and 55 years old with acute or convalescent COVID-19.

V gene TRBV15 combines with J gene TRBJ2-7; 7 bases are shared with TRBD2. This CDR3 region has 12 residues. Trimming removed 6 bases from V and 7 bases from J; junction bases left unmatched: 6. Germline assignment: CDR1 LNHNV and CDR2 YYDKDF (reference sequence). The CDR3 DNA reads as TGTGCCACCAGTACTAGCGTACGGGAGCAGTACTTC. It encodes CATSTSVREQYF. Looking up the rest from reference TRBV15 and TRBJ2-7 gives the full variable domain: DAMVIQNPRYQVTQFGKPVTLSCSQTLNHNVMYWYQQKSSQAPKLLFHYYDKDFNNEADTPDNFQSRRPNTSFCFLDIRSPGLGDTAMYLCATSTSVREQYFGPGTRLTVT.

This rearrangement joins TRBV4-1 to TRBJ2-5; D unresolved. The CDR3 contains 13 residues. Per germline, CDR1 MGHRA and CDR2 YSYEKL. V was shortened by 4 bases and J by 5 bases, with 11 bases between the two germline ends. The CDR3 reads CASSRSMRETQYF. DNA of the CDR3: TGCGCCAGCAGCCGCTCTATGCGGGAGACCCAGTACTTC.

This clone has just one count. DNA of the CDR3: TGTGCCAGCAGCCAAGGATCCGGGACAGGGACGGGAAACACCATATATTTT. This codes for CASSQGSGTGTGNTIYF. This chain connects TRBV3-1 (or the pseudogene TRBV3-2) to TRBJ1-3, with 9 nucleotides matching TRBD1. Germline assignment: CDR1 LGHDT and CDR2 YNNKEL (reference sequence). The CDR3 runs 17 residues. V lost 1 base to trimming and J lost 4 bases; unmatched junction nucleotides: 8.

The genes are TRBV14 and TRBJ1-2; D uncertain. The CDR3 length is 17 residues. CDR1 and CDR2 from the germline V gene are SGHDN and FVKESK. Trimming stripped 0 bases from V and 8 bases from J, with 22 bases between. The DNA for the CDR3 is TGTGCCAGCAGCCAAGATCTGGTACGGGCAGGACTTGAGGGCTACACCTTC. This gives the protein CASSQDLVRAGLEGYTF.

This chain connects TRBV18 to TRBJ2-2; 11 bases line up with TRBD2. The germline V gene encodes CDR1 KGHSH and CDR2 LQKENI. The J segment lost 4 bases and the V segment lost 4 bases, leaving 2 bases of the junction unmatched. This CDR3 has 15 residues. The CDR3: CASSLGTSGTGELFF. The CDR3 region has the DNA TGTGCCAGCTCACTTGGGACTAGCGGCACCGGGGAGCTGTTTTTT. Combining the CDR3 with reference TRBV18 and TRBJ2-2 gives the whole variable domain NAGVMQNPRHLVRRRGQEARLRCSPMKGHSHVYWYRQLPEEGLKFMVYLQKENIIDESGMPKERFSAEFPKEGPSILRIQQVVRGDSAAYFCASSLGTSGTGELFFGEGSRLTVL.

The chain combines TRBV19 with TRBJ1-2; a weak D match, TRBD1 (5 bases). Trimming took off 1 base at V and 3 bases at J, with 9 bases between the two ends. The CDR3 contains 14 residues. Germline V gene data show CDR1 as LNHDA and CDR2 as SQIVND (reference sequence). CDR3 sequence: CASSIGSRDYGYTF. The CDR3 DNA sequence: TGTGCCAGTAGTATAGGGAGCAGGGACTATGGCTACACCTTC.

The rearrangement joins TRBV4-1 to TRBJ1-2, with no clear D. Trimming pared 0 bases from V and 5 bases from J, leaving 13 bases between. Germline V CDR1 and CDR2: MGHRA, YSYEKL. The CDR3 is made up of 15 amino acids. This CDR3 reads CASSQDHGGWYGYTF. In nucleotides, the CDR3 is TGCGCCAGCAGCCAAGATCACGGAGGGTGGTATGGCTACACCTTC.

The chain uses TRBV5-4 and TRBJ2-5; no clear D gene. Germline V gives CDR1 SGHNT, CDR2 YYREEE (reference sequence). V was shortened by 0 bases and J by 3 bases, with 9 bases between the two germline ends. The CDR3 has 14 amino acids. The CDR3 reads CASSLGGSEETQYF. In DNA, the CDR3 is TGTGCCAGCAGCTTGGGTGGTTCGGAAGAGACCCAGTACTTC.

CDR3 sequence: CASGPGTTHPNGYTF. Here the CDR3 DNA reads TGTGCCAGCGGCCCCGGGACAACACATCCTAATGGCTACACCTTC. The chain is built from TRBV7-8 and TRBJ1-2, with D tentatively TRBD1 (6 bases). Germline V gene lookup returns CDR1 SGHVS and CDR2 FQNEAQ. This CDR3 has 15 amino acids. Trimming shortened V by 8 bases and J by 6 bases, and 22 bases separated the two germline ends.

V and J are TRBV10-3 and TRBJ2-7; D unresolved. Trimming pared 2 bases from V and 6 bases from J, leaving 5 bases between. Germline V CDR1 and CDR2: ENHRY, SYGVKD. The CDR3 has 11 residues. CDR3 protein: CAISEGPEQYF. In DNA form, the CDR3 reads TGTGCCATCAGTGAGGGGCCCGAGCAGTACTTC.

This sequence joins TRBV28 and TRBJ1-1, with D possibly being TRBD1 (6 bases). Germline loops: CDR1 MDHEN, CDR2 SYDVKM. This CDR3 has 12 residues. The CDR3: CAHRDPNTEAFF. The CDR3 nucleotides read TGTGCTCACAGGGACCCGAACACTGAAGCTTTCTTT.

This chain uses TRBV6-5 with TRBJ2-6; maybe TRBD2 (5 bases). The CDR3 extends over 15 amino acids. Germline CDR1 reads MNHEY; CDR2 reads SVGAGI. The V end was cut by 7 bases, the J end by 0 bases, with 10 bases between. The CDR3 is CASNRGDSGANVLTF. The CDR3 DNA reads as TGTGCCAGCAACCGGGGAGACTCTGGGGCCAACGTCCTGACTTTC.

The chain is built from TRBV27 and TRBJ2-5; weak D call: TRBD1 (6 bases). V lost 6 bases to trimming and J lost 5 bases, with 13 bases between them. Germline CDR1 reads MNHEY; CDR2 reads SMNVEV (reference sequence). This CDR3 is built from 13 residues. The DNA for the CDR3 is TGTGCCAGCAGCCGTACAGGGATGGAGACCCAGTACTTC. Translation gives CASSRTGMETQYF.

This clone has more than one count but fewer than ten. The CDR3 region has the DNA TGTGCCAGCAGTTTCCAGGGTGGAACTGAAGCTTTCTTT. This sequence encodes CASSFQGGTEAFF. The rearrangement links TRBV27 to TRBJ1-1; maybe TRBD1 (5 bases). The CDR3 runs to 13 residues. Trimming cost V 3 bases and J 5 bases, with 10 bases left between them. Germline V gene sequence: CDR1 MNHEY, CDR2 SMNVEV (reference sequence).

The chain uses TRBV28 and TRBJ1-5; 8 bases map to TRBD1. Germline trimming cut 5 bases from V and 6 bases from J; bases unmatched to any gene: 9. This CDR3 is built from 15 residues. CDR1 and CDR2 from the germline V gene are MDHEN and SYDVKM. CDR3 protein: CASSTTRTGIQPQHF. The CDR3 bases are TGTGCCAGCAGTACAACCCGGACAGGGATTCAGCCCCAGCATTTT.

This chain links TRBV5-1 with TRBJ2-2; D might be TRBD2 (6 bases). Germline CDR1 and CDR2: SGHRS and YFSETQ. Trimming cost V 3 bases and J 5 bases, with 11 bases left between them. The CDR3 is 14 residues long. The CDR3 region has the DNA TGCGCCAGCAGCTGGAACGGGGGAACCGGGGAGCTGTTTTTT. This translates into CASSWNGGTGELFF. Drawing the rest from reference TRBV5-1 and TRBJ2-2, the complete variable domain is KAGVTQTPRYLIKTRGQQVTLSCSPISGHRSVSWYQQTPGQGLQFLFEYFSETQRNKGNFPGRFSGRQFSNSRSEMNVSTLELGDSALYLCASSWNGGTGELFFGEGSRLTVL.

This clone is a singleton in its sample. The chain couples TRBV9 to TRBJ1-1; 7 bases line up with TRBD1. With 2 bases clipped from V and 8 bases from J, the junction kept 12 bases outside the gene matches. The CDR3 contains 15 residues. Germline values: CDR1 SGDLS, CDR2 YYNGEE. CDR3 region: CASSVTLDRQGEAFF. CDR3 nucleotide sequence: TGTGCCAGCAGCGTCACTTTGGACAGGCAGGGGGAAGCTTTCTTT. Full variable domain (remainder filled in from reference TRBV9 and TRBJ1-1): DSGVTQTPKHLITATGQRVTLRCSPRSGDLSVYWYQQSLDQGLQFLIQYYNGEERAKGNILERFSAQQFPDLHSELNLSSLELGDSALYFCASSVTLDRQGEAFFGQGTRLTVV.

CDR3 region: CASNKKIQGGKETQYF. CDR3 in DNA: TGTGCCAGTAATAAGAAAATTCAAGGGGGCAAAGAGACCCAGTACTTC. The chain combines TRBV19 with TRBJ2-5, with 7 bases lining up with TRBD1. Trimming took 7 bases from V and 3 from J; bases not matched to a gene: 14. In germline, CDR1 is LNHDA, CDR2 SQIVND (reference sequence). There are 16 residues in the CDR3. Looking up the rest from reference TRBV19 and TRBJ2-5 gives the full variable domain: DGGITQSPKYLFRKEGQNVTLSCEQNLNHDAMYWYRQDPGQGLRLIYYSQIVNDFQKGDIAEGYSVSREKKESFPLTVTSAQKNPTAFYLCASNKKIQGGKETQYFGPGTRLLVL.

The chain has TRBV6-5 and TRBJ1-1; tentative D call: TRBD1 (5 bases). Germline-derived CDR1 and CDR2 are MNHEY and SVGAGI. The germline V and J ends were trimmed by 2 bases and 0 bases, with 10 bases remaining between them. The CDR3 is made up of 15 amino acids. The DNA of the CDR3 is TGTGCCAGCAGTTACGGCAGGGTCATGAACACTGAAGCTTTCTTT. It encodes CASSYGRVMNTEAFF.

The genes are TRBV6-5 and TRBJ2-5, with D maybe TRBD2 (7 bases). The CDR3 consists of 14 residues. Germline lookup yields CDR1 MNHEY and CDR2 SVGAGI. V lost 6 bases to trimming and J lost 2 bases, with 13 bases between them. The CDR3 sequence is CASRRGGRQETQYF. The CDR3 DNA reads TGTGCCAGCAGAAGGGGGGGGAGGCAAGAGACCCAGTACTTC.

The J gene is TRBJ1-1, the V gene TRBV30; 8 bases fit TRBD1. V was clipped by 5 bases and J by 6 bases; unmatched bases: 14. The germline V gene encodes CDR1 GTSNPN and CDR2 SVGIG (reference sequence). This CDR3 contains 15 residues. Here the CDR3 reads CAWGRTGTGRPEAFF. The CDR3 coding sequence is TGTGCCTGGGGGAGGACTGGGACAGGTCGGCCTGAAGCTTTCTTT.

The chain recombines TRBV3-1 (or the pseudogene TRBV3-2) with TRBJ2-2; TRBD2 might be the D (5 bases). CDR1 and CDR2 (germline): LGHDT, YNNKEL (reference sequence). V shed 3 bases and J shed 0 bases, with 11 bases lying between them. The length of the CDR3 is 16 residues. CDR3: CASSQAASPNTGELFF. The CDR3, as DNA: TGTGCCAGCAGCCAGGCCGCTAGCCCGAACACCGGGGAGCTGTTTTTT.

As DNA, the CDR3 is TGTGCCAGCAGCCTAAGGGGAATCCCCTACGAGCAGTACTTC. The encoded protein is CASSLRGIPYEQYF. The genes are TRBV7-9 and TRBJ2-7; the D gene is possibly TRBD1 (5 bases). The V and J ends lost 5 bases and 2 bases respectively, with 13 bases between them. Germline-derived CDR1 and CDR2 are SEHNR and FQNEAQ (reference sequence). The CDR3 extends over 14 amino acids.

The rearrangement links TRBV19 to TRBJ1-4, with a weak D call TRBD1 (6 bases). Trimming removed 3 bases at V and 16 bases at J, with 15 bases between. Germline V gene sequence: CDR1 LNHDA, CDR2 SQIVND (reference sequence). The CDR3 has 12 amino acids. The CDR3 DNA is TGTGCCAGTAGTATTCTTACGGGACACCCGTTTTTT. Amino acid sequence: CASSILTGHPFF.

The chain links TRBV3-1 (or the pseudogene TRBV3-2) to TRBJ2-7; possibly TRBD2 for D (5 bases). The V end was cut by 4 bases, the J end by 5 bases, with 18 bases between. The V gene's germline CDR1 is LGHDT and CDR2 YNNKEL (reference sequence). This CDR3 has 15 residues. The CDR3 region is CASSRRGPGGDEQYF. The CDR3, as DNA: TGTGCCAGCAGCCGCCGGGGTCCCGGTGGGGACGAGCAGTACTTC.